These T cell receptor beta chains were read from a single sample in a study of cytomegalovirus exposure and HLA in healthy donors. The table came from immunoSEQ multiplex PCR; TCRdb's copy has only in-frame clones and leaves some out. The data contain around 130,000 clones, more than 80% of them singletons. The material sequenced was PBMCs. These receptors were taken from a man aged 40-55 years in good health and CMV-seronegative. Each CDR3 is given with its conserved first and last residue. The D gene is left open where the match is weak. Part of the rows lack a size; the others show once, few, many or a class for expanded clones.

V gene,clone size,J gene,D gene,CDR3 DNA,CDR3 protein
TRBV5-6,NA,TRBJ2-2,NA,TGTGCCAGCAGCTTGGTTCCACTCCTTACCCAAACCGGGGAGCTGTTTTTT,CASSLVPLLTQTGELFF
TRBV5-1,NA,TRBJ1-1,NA,TGCGCCAGCAGCTTGGAAACACAGGCGTACACTGAAGCTTTCTTT,CASSLETQAYTEAFF
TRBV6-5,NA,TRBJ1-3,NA,TGTGCCAGCAGCCTTTCACAGCGAAACACCATATATTTT,CASSLSQRNTIYF
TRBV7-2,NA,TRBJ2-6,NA,TGTGCCAGCAGCCCCAAGGGGGGGGGATCTGGGGCCAACGGCCTGACTTTC,CASSPKGGGSGANGLTF
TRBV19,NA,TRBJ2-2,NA,TGTGCCAGTAGTAGGAGCAGGGCCTCGAACACCGGGGAGCTGTTTTTT,CASSRSRASNTGELFF
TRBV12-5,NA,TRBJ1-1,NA,TGTGCTAGTGCCATCAACACTGAAGCTTTCTTT,CASAINTEAFF
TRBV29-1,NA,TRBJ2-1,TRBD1,TGCAGCGTTGAAGATAGGGCAGGGGGCAATGAGCAGTTCTTC,CSVEDRAGGNEQFF
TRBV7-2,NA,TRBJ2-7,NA,TGTGCCAGCAGCTTACTAGGCTCCTACGAGCAGTACTTC,CASSLLGSYEQYF
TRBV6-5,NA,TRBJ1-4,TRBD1,TGTGCCAGCAGTTACGCAAGGGGGCGCAGAGTTGAAAAACTGTTTTTT,CASSYARGRRVEKLFF
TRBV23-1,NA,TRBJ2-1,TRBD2,TGCGCCAGCAGACCCACTGCCGGGACTAGCGGGGGCTACAATGAGCAGTTCTTC,CASRPTAGTSGGYNEQFF
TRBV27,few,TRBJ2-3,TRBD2,TGTGCCAGCAGTGATAGCGGGAAGGGGACAGATACGCAGTATTTT,CASSDSGKGTDTQYF
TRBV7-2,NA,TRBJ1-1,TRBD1,TGTGCCAGCAGCTTAGTCGGACAGGGGGCGCGAGCTTTCTTT,CASSLVGQGARAFF
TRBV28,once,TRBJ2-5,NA,TGTGCCAGCAGTTCGTCCTTCCAAGAGACCCAGTACTTC,CASSSSFQETQYF
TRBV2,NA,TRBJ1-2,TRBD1,TGTGCCAGCAGTGAACCTGACAGGGGCTATGGAGGCTACACCTTC,CASSEPDRGYGGYTF
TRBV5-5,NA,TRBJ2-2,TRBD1,TGTGCCAGCAGCTTAGTTAGGGACAGGGTCTACACCGGGGAGCTGTTTTTT,CASSLVRDRVYTGELFF
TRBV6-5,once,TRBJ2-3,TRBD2,TGTGCCAGCAGTTCGTCAGCGGGGGACACAGATACGCAGTATTTT,CASSSSAGDTDTQYF
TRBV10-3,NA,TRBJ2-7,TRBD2,TGTGCCATCAGTGGCCGGCCAACTAGCGCACCGGCCTACGAGCAGTACTTC,CAISGRPTSAPAYEQYF
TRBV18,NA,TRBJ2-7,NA,TGTGCCAGCTCCCCTAGACCCCGAGAGTCCTACGAGCAGTACTTC,CASSPRPRESYEQYF
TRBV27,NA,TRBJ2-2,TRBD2,TGTGCCAGCGGGGGACTAGCGGGAGTTTTCGGGGAGCTGTTTTTT,CASGGLAGVFGELFF
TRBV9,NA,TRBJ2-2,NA,TGTGCCAGCAGCGTAGCCGCGAACACCGGGGAGCTGTTTTTT,CASSVAANTGELFF
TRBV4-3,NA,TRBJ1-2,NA,TGCGCCAGCAGCCAAGATGAGGGCAGAGCCTACTATGGCTACACCTTC,CASSQDEGRAYYGYTF
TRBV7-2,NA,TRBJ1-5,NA,TGTGCCAGCAGCGCAGCCGATACAGGAGAAAATCAGCCCCAGCATTTT,CASSAADTGENQPQHF
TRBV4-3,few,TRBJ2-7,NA,TGCGCCAGCAGCCCTGGGATTGCGGGCTACGAGCAGTACTTC,CASSPGIAGYEQYF
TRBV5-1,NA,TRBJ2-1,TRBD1,TGCGCCAGCAGCGGCCGGGACAGGGGGTACAATGAGCAGTTCTTC,CASSGRDRGYNEQFF
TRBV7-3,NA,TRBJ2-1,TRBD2,TGTGCCAGCAGCTTAAACGGACTAGGAGGAGGTGAGCAGTTCTTC,CASSLNGLGGGEQFF
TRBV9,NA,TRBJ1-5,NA,TGTGCCAGCAGCGTAGAGGGGCGCGGCAATCAGCCCCAGCATTTT,CASSVEGRGNQPQHF
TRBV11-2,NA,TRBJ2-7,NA,TGTGCCAGCAGCTTATCACGCGAGTCGAGCCCCTACGAGCAGTACTTC,CASSLSRESSPYEQYF
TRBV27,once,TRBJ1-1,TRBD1,TGTGCCAGCACCTTGGGTGGGACAGGAAGGAACACTGAAGCTTTCTTT,CASTLGGTGRNTEAFF
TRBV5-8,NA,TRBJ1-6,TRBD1,TGTGCCAGCAGTTTGGGAGGGACAGGGTCTTCACCCCTCCACTTT,CASSLGGTGSSPLHF
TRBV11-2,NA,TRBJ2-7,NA,TGTGCCAGCAGCCACAACTGGGGTGAGGGGGGGTCCTACGAGCAGTACTTC,CASSHNWGEGGSYEQYF
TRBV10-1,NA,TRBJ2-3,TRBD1,TGCGCCAGCAGTGATCCGGGACAGGGCTCGGGAGATACGCAGTATTTT,CASSDPGQGSGDTQYF
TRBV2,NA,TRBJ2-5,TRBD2,TGTGCCAGCAGTTATAGCGGGGGACACGACTTC,CASSYSGGHDF
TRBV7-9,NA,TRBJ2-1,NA,TGTGCCAGCAGCTTAGTTTTGGGTTGGAGCTCCTACAATGAGCAGTTCTTC,CASSLVLGWSSYNEQFF
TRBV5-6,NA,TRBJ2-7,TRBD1,TGTGCCAGCAGTACGGGACAGGTTCCCTACGAGCAGTACTTC,CASSTGQVPYEQYF
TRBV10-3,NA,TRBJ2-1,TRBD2,TGTGCCATCAGAACTAGCGGGAGCAATGAGCAGTTCTTC,CAIRTSGSNEQFF
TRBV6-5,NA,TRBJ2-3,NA,TGTGCCAGCAGTTACGGGGGCTTAGTAGATACGCAGTATTTT,CASSYGGLVDTQYF
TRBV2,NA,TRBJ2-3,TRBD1,TGTGCCAGCAGTGAAAGGGGGCGCGAGCCAGATACGCAGTATTTT,CASSERGREPDTQYF
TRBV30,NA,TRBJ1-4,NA,TGTGCCTGGAGTGGCGGGACCTCAACTAATGAAAAACTGTTTTTT,CAWSGGTSTNEKLFF
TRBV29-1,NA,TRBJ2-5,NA,TGCAGCGTTGCGGTAAATAGGGGAGAGACCCAGTACTTC,CSVAVNRGETQYF
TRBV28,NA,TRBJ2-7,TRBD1,TGTGCCAGCAGTTTTTCGGCCGGGACAGGGACCTACGAGCAGTACTTC,CASSFSAGTGTYEQYF
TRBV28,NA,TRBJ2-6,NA,TGTGCCAGCAGTTCGGCAGGGATTACTGCTGGGGCCAACGTCCTGACTTTC,CASSSAGITAGANVLTF
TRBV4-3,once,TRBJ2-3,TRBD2,TGCGCCAGCAGCCAAGATATGGCGGGAGGGGCCACAGATACGCAGTATTTT,CASSQDMAGGATDTQYF
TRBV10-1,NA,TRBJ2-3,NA,TGCGCCAGCAGTGGAACGCACGGACAACACACAGATACGCAGTATTTT,CASSGTHGQHTDTQYF
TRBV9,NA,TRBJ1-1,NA,TGTGCCAGCAGCCGTCGCATTGAGGACACTGAAGCTTTCTTT,CASSRRIEDTEAFF
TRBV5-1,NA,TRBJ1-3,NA,TGCGCCAGCAGCTCTATACCGAGCTCTGGAAACACCATATATTTT,CASSSIPSSGNTIYF
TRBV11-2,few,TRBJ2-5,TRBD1,TGTGCCAGCAGCCGTGGGGACAGGGCACAAGAGACCCAGTACTTC,CASSRGDRAQETQYF
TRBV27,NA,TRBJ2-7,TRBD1,TGTGCCAGCAGTGCTAGTCAGGGGGACGAGCAGTACTTC,CASSASQGDEQYF
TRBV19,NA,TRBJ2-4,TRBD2,TGTGCCAGTAGTATAGGTTTTAGCGGGCCTACCGAAAACATTCAGTACTTC,CASSIGFSGPTENIQYF
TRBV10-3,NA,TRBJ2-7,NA,TGTGCCATCAGTGTAGGAGACTACGAGCAGTACTTC,CAISVGDYEQYF